The sequence of this T cell receptor (beta chain) was determined in a study of radiotherapy plus CTLA-4 blockade in lung cancer. As for the study in general: With approximately 30% of patients having disease control, objective responses were seen in approximately 19%.

This table comes from immunoSEQ multiplex PCR, and its TCRdb copy is limited to in-frame clones, with some not included. The profile shows some 60,000 clones, under 80% of them singletons. Overall study findings and caveats: Blood TCR clones of tumor origin expanded after radiotherapy plus ipilimumab.

This CDR3 comprises 16 residues. Per the germline V gene, CDR1 is WNHNN and CDR2 is SYGVQD (reference sequence). Losses at the gene ends were 3 bases for V and 1 base for J; bases not matched to a gene: 3. Notes on this clone: Its specificity is not known.

The TCR comes from a human donor with non-small cell lung cancer who had a complete response to radiotherapy plus ipilimumab. Sequenced here: peripheral blood, sampled from a patient treated with radiotherapy plus ipilimumab. The rearrangement uses TRBV10-1 and TRBJ2-5; 12 positions agree with TRBD2. The CDR3 reads CASSDPLAGGQETQYF. Here the CDR3 DNA reads TGCGCCAGCAGTGACCCACTAGCGGGGGGCCAAGAGACCCAGTACTTC.